This is a list of T cell receptor beta chains from one sample in a study of cytomegalovirus exposure and HLA in healthy donors. The table came from immunoSEQ multiplex PCR; TCRdb's copy has only in-frame clones and leaves some out. The sample includes some 86,000 clones, approximately 93% of them seen just once. The source material was PBMCs. These receptors were obtained from a woman aged 25 to 39 in good health and CMV-seronegative. The CDR3 runs from the conserved cysteine through the conserved F or W. The order of the fields is V gene, D gene, clone size, J gene, CDR3 protein, CDR3 DNA. A D gene is named only where the DNA matches it firmly. Clone size is shown for a subset of rows, as once, few, many or a class of expanded clone.

V: TRBV28
D: TRBD2
size: -
J: TRBJ2-7
CDR3: CASRGSGVYEQYF
DNA: TGTGCCAGCAGAGGGAGCGGGGTCTACGAGCAGTACTTC

V: TRBV5-6
D: TRBD2
size: -
J: TRBJ2-6
CDR3: CASSFTAGGHSGANVLTF
DNA: TGTGCCAGCAGCTTCACAGCGGGGGGCCACTCTGGGGCCAACGTCCTGACTTTC

V: TRBV7-2
D: TRBD2
size: -
J: TRBJ2-5
CDR3: CASSLTRGGFVETQYF
DNA: TGTGCCAGCAGCTTAACGCGGGGGGGATTCGTGGAGACCCAGTACTTC

V: TRBV30
D: -
size: -
J: TRBJ2-7
CDR3: CAWSASPEQYF
DNA: TGTGCCTGGAGTGCTTCCCCCGAGCAGTACTTC

V: TRBV9
D: TRBD1
size: -
J: TRBJ1-5
CDR3: CASSVEGGHQPQHF
DNA: TGTGCCAGCAGCGTAGAAGGGGGCCACCAGCCCCAGCATTTT

V: TRBV7-7
D: -
size: -
J: TRBJ2-5
CDR3: CASSSRQNQETQYF
DNA: TGTGCCAGCAGCTCCCGACAGAACCAAGAGACCCAGTACTTC

V: TRBV11-2
D: -
size: -
J: TRBJ2-3
CDR3: CASSWTVPGDTQYF
DNA: TGTGCCAGCAGCTGGACAGTACCGGGGGATACGCAGTATTTT

V: TRBV4-3
D: TRBD1
size: -
J: TRBJ1-2
CDR3: CASSQVPGQGDIYGYTF
DNA: TGCGCCAGCAGCCAAGTCCCGGGACAGGGAGACATCTATGGCTACACCTTC

V: TRBV7-2
D: TRBD1
size: -
J: TRBJ1-2
CDR3: CASSFARLGTGGGGGYTF
DNA: TGTGCCAGCAGCTTCGCCCGACTGGGGACAGGGGGGGGCGGTGGCTACACCTTC

V: TRBV7-2
D: -
size: -
J: TRBJ1-3
CDR3: CASSFQGQAGNTIYF
DNA: TGTGCCAGCAGCTTCCAGGGGCAGGCTGGAAACACCATATATTTT

V: TRBV7-9
D: TRBD2
size: -
J: TRBJ2-7
CDR3: CASSFQTSGGGAYEQYF
DNA: TGTGCCAGCAGCTTCCAGACTAGCGGGGGGGGAGCCTACGAGCAGTACTTC

V: TRBV4-3
D: TRBD1
size: -
J: TRBJ1-1
CDR3: CASSQDRQGTEAFF
DNA: TGCGCCAGCAGCCAAGATCGACAGGGGACTGAAGCTTTCTTT

V: TRBV6-1
D: TRBD1
size: -
J: TRBJ1-1
CDR3: CASSRQGAGAEAFF
DNA: TGTGCCAGCTCCAGACAGGGGGCTGGGGCTGAAGCTTTCTTT

V: TRBV5-1
D: -
size: -
J: TRBJ2-1
CDR3: CASSTPASRTGNEQFF
DNA: TGCGCCAGCAGCACTCCCGCTTCCCGAACAGGGAATGAGCAGTTCTTC

V: TRBV5-1
D: -
size: once
J: TRBJ1-2
CDR3: CASSLAQDSYGYTF
DNA: TGCGCCAGCTCCTTGGCCCAGGACTCCTATGGCTACACCTTC

V: TRBV4-1
D: TRBD1
size: -
J: TRBJ1-6
CDR3: CASSQDGGTGGSPLHF
DNA: TGCGCCAGCAGCCAAGATGGGGGGACAGGGGGTTCACCCCTCCACTTT

V: TRBV11-2
D: TRBD1
size: -
J: TRBJ2-6
CDR3: CASSLEQGRGANVLTF
DNA: TGTGCCAGCAGCTTAGAACAGGGGCGTGGGGCCAACGTCCTGACTTTC

V: TRBV5-1
D: TRBD2
size: -
J: TRBJ2-3
CDR3: CASSRLAGGSTDTQYF
DNA: TGCGCCAGCAGTAGATTAGCGGGGGGCTCCACAGATACGCAGTATTTT

V: TRBV7-9
D: -
size: -
J: TRBJ2-1
CDR3: CASSLVASSYNEQFF
DNA: TGTGCCAGCAGCTTAGTAGCTAGCTCCTACAATGAGCAGTTCTTC

V: TRBV5-6
D: TRBD1
size: -
J: TRBJ1-1
CDR3: CASSLRGQGIGNTEAFF
DNA: TGTGCCAGCAGCTTACGGGGACAGGGAATTGGGAACACTGAAGCTTTCTTT

V: TRBV4-3
D: TRBD1
size: -
J: TRBJ1-2
CDR3: CASSQDRGTRNYGYTF
DNA: TGCGCCAGCAGCCAAGACAGGGGGACACGTAACTATGGCTACACCTTC

V: TRBV2
D: -
size: -
J: TRBJ1-5
CDR3: CASSLDSGSGQPQHF
DNA: TGTGCCAGCAGCCTGGACTCAGGATCGGGCCAGCCCCAGCATTTT

V: TRBV25-1
D: TRBD2
size: few
J: TRBJ2-5
CDR3: CASSVQRGSSETQYF
DNA: TGTGCCAGCAGTGTTCAGCGGGGTTCTTCAGAGACCCAGTACTTC

V: TRBV12-2
D: -
size: once
J: TRBJ2-5
CDR3: CASRPETSPKKTQYF
DNA: TGTGCAAGTCGGCCAGAGACTAGCCCTAAGAAGACCCAGTACTTC

V: TRBV27
D: -
size: -
J: TRBJ1-5
CDR3: CASSLRFGNQPQHF
DNA: TGTGCCAGCAGTTTGCGGTTTGGCAATCAGCCCCAGCATTTT

V: TRBV10-1
D: -
size: -
J: TRBJ1-1
CDR3: CASSESRGTEAFF
DNA: TGCGCCAGCAGTGAGAGCAGGGGCACTGAAGCTTTCTTT

V: TRBV7-2
D: TRBD2
size: once
J: TRBJ2-2
CDR3: CASSRRLAGGQNTGELFF
DNA: TGTGCCAGCAGCAGGAGACTAGCGGGAGGGCAGAACACCGGGGAGCTGTTTTTT

V: TRBV11-2
D: TRBD2
size: -
J: TRBJ2-1
CDR3: CASRASGGNEQFF
DNA: TGTGCCAGCAGGGCTAGCGGGGGGAATGAGCAGTTCTTC

V: TRBV2
D: TRBD1
size: -
J: TRBJ1-1
CDR3: CARGGQMNTEAFF
DNA: TGTGCCAGAGGGGGACAGATGAACACTGAAGCTTTCTTT

V: TRBV7-8
D: -
size: -
J: TRBJ2-7
CDR3: CASSLVTGYEQYF
DNA: TGTGCCAGCAGCTTAGTTACGGGGTACGAGCAGTACTTC

V: TRBV28
D: TRBD1
size: -
J: TRBJ1-1
CDR3: CASSAQGAEGTEAFF
DNA: TGTGCCAGCAGTGCTCAGGGGGCTGAAGGAACTGAAGCTTTCTTT

V: TRBV5-1
D: TRBD2
size: once
J: TRBJ2-3
CDR3: CASSWVAGGTDTQYF
DNA: TGCGCCAGCAGCTGGGTAGCGGGGGGGACAGATACGCAGTATTTT

V: TRBV4-3
D: TRBD1
size: few
J: TRBJ2-6
CDR3: CASRHRGAGANVLTF
DNA: TGCGCCAGCAGACACAGGGGGGCTGGGGCCAACGTCCTGACTTTC

V: TRBV6-1
D: TRBD1
size: -
J: TRBJ1-1
CDR3: CASRGQLNTEAFF
DNA: TGTGCCAGCAGGGGACAGCTGAACACTGAAGCTTTCTTT

V: TRBV7-8
D: -
size: -
J: TRBJ2-2
CDR3: CASRPAGSYTGELFF
DNA: TGTGCCAGCCGCCCGGCGGGCTCGTACACCGGGGAGCTGTTTTTT

V: TRBV4-1
D: TRBD1
size: -
J: TRBJ2-2
CDR3: CASSQGTGRSNTGELFF
DNA: TGCGCCAGCAGCCAAGGGACAGGGAGGTCGAACACCGGGGAGCTGTTTTTT

V: TRBV7-3
D: TRBD1
size: few
J: TRBJ1-6
CDR3: CASSLTGVQSPLHF
DNA: TGTGCCAGCAGCTTGACAGGGGTTCAATCACCCCTCCACTTT

V: TRBV14
D: TRBD2
size: few
J: TRBJ2-7
CDR3: CASSPETSGRLYEQYF
DNA: TGTGCCAGCAGCCCTGAGACTAGCGGGAGGCTCTACGAGCAGTACTTC

V: TRBV10-3
D: -
size: -
J: TRBJ2-3
CDR3: CAIMASEDGTDTQYF
DNA: TGTGCCATCATGGCTAGCGAAGACGGGACAGATACGCAGTATTTT

V: TRBV27
D: TRBD1
size: -
J: TRBJ1-1
CDR3: CASSPGGSYTEAFF
DNA: TGTGCCAGCAGCCCAGGGGGTAGTTACACTGAAGCTTTCTTT

V: TRBV29-1
D: -
size: -
J: TRBJ1-1
CDR3: CSVADRKMNTEAFF
DNA: TGCAGCGTTGCCGACAGGAAGATGAACACTGAAGCTTTCTTT

V: TRBV29-1
D: TRBD1
size: -
J: TRBJ1-2
CDR3: CSGGQGARYTF
DNA: TGCAGCGGGGGACAGGGGGCTCGCTACACCTTC

V: TRBV14
D: -
size: once
J: TRBJ1-2
CDR3: CASSQDFRAGACLYGYTF
DNA: TGTGCCAGCAGCCAAGATTTTAGGGCAGGGGCCTGTCTCTATGGCTACACCTTC

V: TRBV9
D: -
size: -
J: TRBJ2-2
CDR3: CASSLTYPGELFF
DNA: TGTGCCAGCAGCCTCACTTATCCCGGGGAGCTGTTTTTT

V: TRBV5-1
D: -
size: -
J: TRBJ2-5
CDR3: CASSSPRGGLGGTQYF
DNA: TGCGCCAGCAGCTCCCCACGAGGCGGCCTAGGGGGGACCCAGTACTTC

V: TRBV2
D: TRBD1
size: -
J: TRBJ2-7
CDR3: CASSEAGDRGLWSYEQYF
DNA: TGTGCCAGCAGTGAAGCGGGGGACAGGGGGCTGTGGTCCTACGAGCAGTACTTC

V: TRBV7-3
D: TRBD1
size: -
J: TRBJ1-4
CDR3: CASSTGTGFNEKLFF
DNA: TGTGCCAGCAGCACCGGGACAGGGTTTAATGAAAAACTGTTTTTT

V: TRBV27
D: -
size: -
J: TRBJ2-7
CDR3: CASSSPLVPEQYF
DNA: TGTGCCAGCAGTTCCCCTTTAGTCCCCGAGCAGTACTTC

V: TRBV28
D: -
size: once
J: TRBJ1-1
CDR3: CASSFSGGLNTEAFF
DNA: TGTGCCAGCAGTTTCTCAGGAGGTTTGAACACTGAAGCTTTCTTT

V: TRBV6-6
D: -
size: few
J: TRBJ1-5
CDR3: CASSYDDRSNQPQHF
DNA: TGTGCCAGCAGTTACGATGACAGAAGCAATCAGCCCCAGCATTTT

V: TRBV6-5
D: -
size: -
J: TRBJ1-1
CDR3: CASSSRGWGEAFF
DNA: TGTGCCAGCAGTTCTCGGGGATGGGGAGAAGCTTTCTTT

V: TRBV5-1
D: TRBD1
size: -
J: TRBJ1-4
CDR3: CASSTQGAESKKLFF
DNA: TGCGCCAGCAGCACACAGGGGGCGGAATCAAAAAAACTGTTTTTT

V: TRBV28
D: TRBD1
size: -
J: TRBJ1-2
CDR3: CASSRLDRSDYGYTF
DNA: TGTGCCAGCAGTCGATTGGACAGGTCCGACTATGGCTACACCTTC

V: TRBV6-5
D: -
size: once
J: TRBJ1-4
CDR3: CASSWRGSANEKLFF
DNA: TGTGCCAGCAGTTGGAGGGGTTCGGCTAATGAAAAACTGTTTTTT

V: TRBV11-1
D: -
size: -
J: TRBJ1-6
CDR3: CASSLRGTGNSPLHF
DNA: TGTGCCAGCAGCTTACGGGGGACTGGCAATTCACCCCTCCACTTT

V: TRBV7-8
D: -
size: -
J: TRBJ1-4
CDR3: CASSQEGLGNEKLFF
DNA: TGTGCCAGCAGCCAAGAGGGCCTCGGTAATGAAAAACTGTTTTTT

V: TRBV11-3
D: -
size: once
J: TRBJ2-1
CDR3: CASSLGGPGLMNEQFF
DNA: TGTGCCAGCAGCTTAGGTGGTCCAGGGCTGATGAATGAGCAGTTCTTC

V: TRBV30
D: TRBD1
size: -
J: TRBJ1-4
CDR3: CAGTTGVSEKLFF
DNA: TGTGCCGGTACGACAGGGGTGAGCGAAAAACTGTTTTTT

V: TRBV19
D: -
size: few
J: TRBJ2-7
CDR3: CASSTLQGRYEQYF
DNA: TGTGCCAGTAGTACCCTCCAGGGGCGGTACGAGCAGTACTTC

V: TRBV10-3
D: TRBD1
size: -
J: TRBJ1-3
CDR3: CAISGKRQGALSGNTIYF
DNA: TGTGCCATCAGTGGCAAACGACAGGGTGCCCTCTCTGGAAACACCATATATTTT